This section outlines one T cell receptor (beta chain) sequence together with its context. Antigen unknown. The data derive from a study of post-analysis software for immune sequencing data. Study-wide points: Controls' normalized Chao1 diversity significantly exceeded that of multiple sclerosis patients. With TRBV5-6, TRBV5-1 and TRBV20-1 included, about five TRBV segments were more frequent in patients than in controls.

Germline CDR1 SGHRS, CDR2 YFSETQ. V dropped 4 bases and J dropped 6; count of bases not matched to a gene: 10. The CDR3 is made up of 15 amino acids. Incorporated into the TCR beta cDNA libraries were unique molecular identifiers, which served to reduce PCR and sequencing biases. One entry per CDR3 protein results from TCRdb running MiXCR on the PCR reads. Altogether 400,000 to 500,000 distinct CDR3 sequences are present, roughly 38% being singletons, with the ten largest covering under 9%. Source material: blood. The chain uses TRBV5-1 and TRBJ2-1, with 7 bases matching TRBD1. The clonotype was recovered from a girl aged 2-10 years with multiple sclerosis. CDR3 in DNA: TGCGCCAGCAGCCCACAGGGGCCGCAGGGCAATGAGCAGTTCTTC. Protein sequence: CASSPQGPQGNEQFF.